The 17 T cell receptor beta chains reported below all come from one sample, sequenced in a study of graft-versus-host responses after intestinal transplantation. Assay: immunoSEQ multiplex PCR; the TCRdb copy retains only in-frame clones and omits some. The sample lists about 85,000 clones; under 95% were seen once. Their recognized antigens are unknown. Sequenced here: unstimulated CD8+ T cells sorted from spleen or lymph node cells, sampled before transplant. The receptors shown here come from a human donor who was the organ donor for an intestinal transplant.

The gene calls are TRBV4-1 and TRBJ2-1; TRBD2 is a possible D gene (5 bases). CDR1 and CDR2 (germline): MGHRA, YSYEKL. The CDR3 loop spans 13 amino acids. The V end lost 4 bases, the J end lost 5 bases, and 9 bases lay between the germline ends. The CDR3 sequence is CASSLPGNNEQFF. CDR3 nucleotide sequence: TGCGCCAGCAGCCTTCCGGGGAACAATGAGCAGTTCTTC.

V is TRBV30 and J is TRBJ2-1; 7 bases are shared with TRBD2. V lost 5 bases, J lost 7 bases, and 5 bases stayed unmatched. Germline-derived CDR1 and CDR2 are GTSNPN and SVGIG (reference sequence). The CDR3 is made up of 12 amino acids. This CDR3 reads CAWGAGANEQFF. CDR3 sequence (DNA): TGTGCCTGGGGGGCGGGAGCAAATGAGCAGTTCTTC.

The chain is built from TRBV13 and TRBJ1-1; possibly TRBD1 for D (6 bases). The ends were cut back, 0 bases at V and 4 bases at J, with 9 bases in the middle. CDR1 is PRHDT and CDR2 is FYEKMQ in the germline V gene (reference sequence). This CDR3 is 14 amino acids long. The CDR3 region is CASSLGQGVTEAFF. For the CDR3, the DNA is TGTGCCAGCAGCTTAGGACAGGGCGTCACTGAAGCTTTCTTT.

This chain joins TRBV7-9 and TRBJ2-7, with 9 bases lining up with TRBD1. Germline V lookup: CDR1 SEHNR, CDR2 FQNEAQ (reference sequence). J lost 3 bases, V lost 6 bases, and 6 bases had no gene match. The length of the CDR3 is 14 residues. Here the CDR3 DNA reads TGTGCCAGCAGTACGACAGGGGGTAACTACGAGCAGTACTTC. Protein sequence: CASSTTGGNYEQYF.

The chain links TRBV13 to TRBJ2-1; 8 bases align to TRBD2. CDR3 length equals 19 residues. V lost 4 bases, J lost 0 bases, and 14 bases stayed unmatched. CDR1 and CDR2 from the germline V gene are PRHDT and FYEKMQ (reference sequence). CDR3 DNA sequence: TGTGCCAGCAGCTCCGTTTCCCGGGAGGGATTTAGCTCCTACAATGAGCAGTTCTTC. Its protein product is CASSSVSREGFSSYNEQFF.

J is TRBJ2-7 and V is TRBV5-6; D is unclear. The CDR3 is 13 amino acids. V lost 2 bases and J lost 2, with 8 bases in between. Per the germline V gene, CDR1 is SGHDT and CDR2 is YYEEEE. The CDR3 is CASSFDVAYEQYF. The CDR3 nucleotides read TGTGCCAGCAGCTTCGATGTAGCCTACGAGCAGTACTTC.

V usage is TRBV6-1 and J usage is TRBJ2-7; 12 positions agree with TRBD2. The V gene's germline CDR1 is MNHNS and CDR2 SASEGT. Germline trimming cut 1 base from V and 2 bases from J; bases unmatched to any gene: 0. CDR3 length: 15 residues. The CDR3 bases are TGTGCCAGCAGTGAAGGACTAGCGGGAGCCTACGAGCAGTACTTC. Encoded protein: CASSEGLAGAYEQYF.

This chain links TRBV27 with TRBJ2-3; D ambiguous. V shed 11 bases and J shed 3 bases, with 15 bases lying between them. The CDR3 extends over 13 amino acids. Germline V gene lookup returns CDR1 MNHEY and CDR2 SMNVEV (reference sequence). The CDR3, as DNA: TGTGCCGCATCCGGTGCCCTAACAGATACGCAGTATTTT. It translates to CAASGALTDTQYF.

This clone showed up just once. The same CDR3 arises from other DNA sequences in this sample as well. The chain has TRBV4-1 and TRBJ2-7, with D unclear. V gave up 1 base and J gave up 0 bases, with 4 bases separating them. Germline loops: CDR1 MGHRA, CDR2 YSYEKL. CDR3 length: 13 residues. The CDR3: CASSQGTSYEQYF. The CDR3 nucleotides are TGCGCCAGCAGCCAAGGGACCTCCTACGAGCAGTACTTC.

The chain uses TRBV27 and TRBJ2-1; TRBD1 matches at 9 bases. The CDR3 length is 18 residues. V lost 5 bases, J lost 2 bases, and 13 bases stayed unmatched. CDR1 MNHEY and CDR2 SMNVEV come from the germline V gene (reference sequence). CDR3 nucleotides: TGTGCCAGCAGTCCGTACCCCACGGACAGGGGCCCCTACAATGAGCAGTTCTTC. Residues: CASSPYPTDRGPYNEQFF.

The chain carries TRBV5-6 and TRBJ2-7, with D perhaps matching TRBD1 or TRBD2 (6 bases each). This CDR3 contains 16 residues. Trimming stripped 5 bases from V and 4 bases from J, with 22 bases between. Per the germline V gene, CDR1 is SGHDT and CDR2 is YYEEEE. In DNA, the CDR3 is TGTGCCAGCAGTTTCGCGGTGGGGGGCACATATTACGAGCAGTACTTC. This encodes CASSFAVGGTYYEQYF.

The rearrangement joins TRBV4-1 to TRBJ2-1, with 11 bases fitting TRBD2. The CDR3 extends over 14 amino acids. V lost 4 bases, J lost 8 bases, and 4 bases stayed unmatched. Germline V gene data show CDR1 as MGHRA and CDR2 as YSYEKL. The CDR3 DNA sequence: TGCGCCAGCAGCCGAGGGACTAGCGGCGATGAGCAGTTCTTC. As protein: CASSRGTSGDEQFF.

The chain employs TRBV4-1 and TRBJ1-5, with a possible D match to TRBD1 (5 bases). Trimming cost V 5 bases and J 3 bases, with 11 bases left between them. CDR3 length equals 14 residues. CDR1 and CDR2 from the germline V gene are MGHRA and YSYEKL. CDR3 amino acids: CASSTGHINQPQHF. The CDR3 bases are TGCGCCAGCAGCACCGGACATATCAATCAGCCCCAGCATTTT.

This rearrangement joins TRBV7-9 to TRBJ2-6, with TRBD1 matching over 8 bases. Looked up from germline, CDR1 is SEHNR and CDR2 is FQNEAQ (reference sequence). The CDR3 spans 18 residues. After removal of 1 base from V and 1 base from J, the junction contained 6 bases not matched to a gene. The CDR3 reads CASSLGWDRLSGANVLTF. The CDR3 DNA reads TGTGCCAGCAGCTTAGGATGGGACAGGCTATCTGGGGCCAACGTCCTGACTTTC.

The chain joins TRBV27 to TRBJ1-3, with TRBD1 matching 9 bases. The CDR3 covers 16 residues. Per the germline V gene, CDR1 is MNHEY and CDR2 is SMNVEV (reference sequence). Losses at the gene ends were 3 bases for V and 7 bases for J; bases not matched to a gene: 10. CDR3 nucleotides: TGTGCCAGCAGTTTGACAGGGGGTACGATCCGGAACACCATATATTTT. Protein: CASSLTGGTIRNTIYF.

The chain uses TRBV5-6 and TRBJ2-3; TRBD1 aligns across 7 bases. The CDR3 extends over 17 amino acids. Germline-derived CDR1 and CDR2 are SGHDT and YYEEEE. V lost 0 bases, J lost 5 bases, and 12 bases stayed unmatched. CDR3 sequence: CASSLVPRDSFQDTQYF. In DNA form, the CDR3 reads TGTGCCAGCAGCTTGGTTCCCCGGGACAGCTTCCAAGATACGCAGTATTTT.

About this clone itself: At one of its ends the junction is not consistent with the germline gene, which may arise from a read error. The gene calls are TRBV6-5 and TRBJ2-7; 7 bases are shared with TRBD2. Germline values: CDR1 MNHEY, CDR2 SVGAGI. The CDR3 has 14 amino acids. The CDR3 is CAISDGGGDYEQYF. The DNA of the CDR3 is TGTGCCATCAGTGATGGGGGGGGAGACTACGAGCAGTACTTC.